This record looks at one TCR beta chain sequence and its context. The antigen is unknown. After removal of 6 bases from V and 4 bases from J, the junction contained 10 bases not matched to a gene. Germline lookup yields CDR1 SQVTM and CDR2 ANQGSEA. The CDR3 runs 15 residues. This specimen belongs to a study of OX40 agonist ivuxolimab in advanced cancers. Study background: Patients received ivuxolimab, an intravenous treatment, every 2 weeks at 0.01 to 10 mg/kg.

General observations from the study: Near-lowest levels of clonal expansion characterized partial responders at 0.1-3.0 mg/kg. There was clonal expansion of CD4+ and CD8+ blood T cells by week 6 at 0.1 to 3.0 mg/kg.

TCRdb's table, derived via immunoSEQ multiplex PCR, lists solely in-frame clones and lacks some. This table has 92,000 or so clones, 84% appearing once. Anyone with autoimmune disease history or systemic immunosuppression was excluded. The clonotype comes from an adult with an advanced solid tumor such as melanoma, head and neck, liver or kidney cancer. Sequencing was performed on CD4+ or CD8+ T cells sorted from blood, taken in a trial of the OX40 agonist ivuxolimab. V and J are TRBV29-1 and TRBJ2-1; TRBD1 agrees at 9 bases. The CDR3 region has the DNA TGCAGCGTGGATCGCGGGACAGGGATGTACAATGAGCAGTTCTTC. Amino acids: CSVDRGTGMYNEQFF.